This entry lists 26 T cell receptor beta chains sequenced from one sample in a study of identical twins. TCRdb called the 5' RACE reads again in MiXCR, with one record for every CDR3 protein. The table shows about 730,000 distinct CDR3 sequences, with 21% occurring only once. These data were also filed under a second study, of T cells expressing NK-cell markers.

The sample comprised PBMCs. The receptors shown here come from a woman aged 18-29 years in good health.

This clonotype has only a few counts. The chain employs TRBV7-2 and TRBJ2-7; weak D call: TRBD1 (5 bases). The CDR3 has 14 amino acids. Germline V gives CDR1 SGHTA, CDR2 FQGNSA. The V end was cut by 2 bases, the J end by 1 base, with 9 bases between. The CDR3, as DNA: TGTGCCAGCAGCTTATTACAGGAGTCCTACGAGCAGTACTTC. Amino acids: CASSLLQESYEQYF.

This clonotype was seen many times. The V and J genes are TRBV20-1 and TRBJ2-3; TRBD2 aligns across 7 bases. The CDR3 totals 14 residues. The ends lost 5 bases at V and 1 base at J; junction bases unmatched: 6. Germline assignment: CDR1 DFQATT and CDR2 SNEGSKA (reference sequence). The CDR3 bases are TGCAGTGCTCCTTCTAGCGGAGGCACAGATACGCAGTATTTT. Its translation is CSAPSSGGTDTQYF.

This clonotype was recorded a few times. The DNA of the CDR3 is TGTGCCAGCAGTCCCCCCGGGACACTAAGCAATCAGCCCCAGCATTTT. It specifies CASSPPGTLSNQPQHF. V usage is TRBV6-1 and J usage is TRBJ1-5; D possibly corresponds to TRBD1 (6 bases). The CDR3 totals 16 residues. Germline V gene data show CDR1 as MNHNS and CDR2 as SASEGT. Deletions cut 5 bases from V and 1 base from J, with 15 bases between.

This clonotype was seen only a few times. The CDR3: CASSRLGLNTEAFF. The DNA of the CDR3 is TGTGCCAGCAGCCGGCTGGGGTTGAACACTGAAGCTTTCTTT. The rearrangement uses TRBV14 and TRBJ1-1, with D unresolved. The V gene lost 4 bases and the J gene lost 0 bases, with 9 bases spanning the gap. The CDR3 length is 14 residues. Per the germline V gene, CDR1 is SGHDN and CDR2 is FVKESK. Drawing the rest from reference TRBV14 and TRBJ1-1, the complete variable domain is EAGVTQFPSHSVIEKGQTVTLRCDPISGHDNLYWYRRVMGKEIKFLLHFVKESKQDESGMPNNRFLAERTGGTYSTLKVQPAELEDSGVYFCASSRLGLNTEAFFGQGTRLTVV.

The chain is built from TRBV2 and TRBJ2-5, with D tentatively TRBD1 or TRBD2 (5 bases each). Trimming cost V 4 bases and J 7 bases, with 16 bases left between them. Germline V gives CDR1 SNHLY, CDR2 FYNNEI. The CDR3 has 14 residues. CDR3 DNA sequence: TGTGCCAGCAGTGGGACCTTTGTTGGGGGGACCCAGTACTTC. This gives the protein CASSGTFVGGTQYF. The full variable domain, in which reference TRBV2 and TRBJ2-5 provide the parts outside the CDR3, is EPEVTQTPSHQVTQMGQEVILRCVPISNHLYFYWYRQILGQKVEFLVSFYNNEISEKSEIFDDQFSVERPDGSNFTLKIRSTKLEDSAMYFCASSGTFVGGTQYFGPGTRLLVL.

CDR3 sequence reads: CASSGGTGNQPQHF. The CDR3 DNA is TGTGCCAGCAGCGGCGGGACGGGCAATCAGCCCCAGCATTTT. The chain uses TRBV3-1 and TRBJ1-5; the D gene is possibly TRBD1 (5 bases). The length of the CDR3 is 14 residues. Germline V gives CDR1 LGHDT, CDR2 YNNKEL (reference sequence). The V end lost 5 bases, the J end lost 2 bases, and 10 bases lay between the germline ends.

The sample holds many counts of this clonotype. The CDR3 bases are TGCAGTGCTAGAGTCCAGGACCCTATCTACGAGCAGTACTTC. This encodes CSARVQDPIYEQYF. The chain links TRBV20-1 to TRBJ2-7; D not certain. The germline V gene has CDR1 DFQATT and CDR2 SNEGSKA (reference sequence). The CDR3 consists of 14 residues. Trimming shortened V by 1 base and J by 3 bases, and 13 bases separated the two germline ends.

Points on this clonotype: A much more abundant neighbour one base away suggests this may be a read error. V gene TRBV2 combines with J gene TRBJ1-2; D not certain. Germline V gene sequence: CDR1 SNHLY, CDR2 FYNNEI. Between the trimmed V and J ends, which lost 7 bases and 3 bases, there was a span of 3 bases. The length of the CDR3 is 10 residues. CDR3 sequence reads: CASTDYGYTF. CDR3 in DNA: TGTGCCAGCACGGACTATGGCTACACCTTC. Drawing the rest from reference TRBV2 and TRBJ1-2, the complete variable domain is EPEVTQTPSHQVTQMGQEVILRCVPISNHLYFYWYRQILGQKVEFLVSFYNNEISEKSEIFDDQFSVERPDGSNFTLKIRSTKLEDSAMYFCASTDYGYTFGSGTRLTVV.

This clonotype was found many times. The chain links TRBV20-1 to TRBJ2-1, with a weak D call TRBD2 (5 bases). With 3 bases removed from V and 2 bases from J, the gap between germline ends came to 8 bases. CDR1 is DFQATT, CDR2 SNEGSKA, per germline (reference sequence). The CDR3 contains 13 residues. For the CDR3, the DNA is TGCAGTGCTAGTAGCGTAACCTACAATGAGCAGTTCTTC. Its protein product is CSASSVTYNEQFF.

In this sample, this clonotype turned up a few times. The J gene is TRBJ2-7, the V gene TRBV5-1; 8 bases map to TRBD1. V trimming: 4 bases; J trimming: 3 bases; junction bases outside the gene matches: 6. The CDR3 length is 14 residues. The germline CDR1 and CDR2 sequences are SGHRS and YFSETQ. The CDR3 sequence: CASSGQGRGYEQYF. The DNA of the CDR3 is TGCGCCAGCAGCGGACAGGGAAGGGGCTACGAGCAGTACTTC.

This clonotype appeared a few times. The V gene is TRBV29-1, the J gene TRBJ2-1; no firm D call. Germline CDR1 reads SQVTM; CDR2 reads ANQGSEA. Trimming left V 4 bases short and J 9 bases short, with 10 bases between. The length of the CDR3 is 11 residues. The CDR3 DNA is TGCAGCGTTGTTGGCTGGTCTGAGCAGTTCTTC. Its protein is CSVVGWSEQFF.

J is TRBJ2-7 and V is TRBV5-1, with 9 bases that match TRBD2. CDR1 and CDR2 (germline): SGHRS, YFSETQ. Trimming cost V 3 bases and J 8 bases; bases outside gene matches: 9. The CDR3 length is 14 residues. The CDR3 nucleotides are TGCGCCAGCAGCTCGGAGCCTAGCGGGAACAAGCAGTACTTC. It specifies CASSSEPSGNKQYF.

In its sample, this clonotype was seen a few times. This chain uses TRBV12-3 or TRBV12-4 with TRBJ2-3; 14 bases are shared with TRBD2. CDR3 length: 16 amino acids. Trimming took 6 bases from V and 7 from J; bases not matched to a gene: 9. CDR3 residues: CASSTRLAGGGNTQYF. In nucleotides, the CDR3 is TGTGCCAGCAGCACCAGACTAGCGGGAGGGGGAAATACGCAGTATTTT.

This clonotype was seen a handful of times. J is TRBJ1-6 and V is TRBV20-1; D is uncertain. Trimming pared 0 bases from V and 8 bases from J, leaving 20 bases between. Germline values: CDR1 DFQATT, CDR2 SNEGSKA (reference sequence). The CDR3 is made up of 17 amino acids. Here the CDR3 DNA reads TGCAGTGCTAGAGATCTGTTCGGACGGCGTCGGGATTCACCCCTCCACTTT. It specifies CSARDLFGRRRDSPLHF.

This clonotype came up many times. The chain combines TRBV7-9 with TRBJ2-6; D is unresolved. The CDR3 extends over 13 amino acids. The germline V and J ends were trimmed by 5 bases and 2 bases, with 4 bases remaining between them. The germline CDR1 and CDR2 sequences are SEHNR and FQNEAQ (reference sequence). The CDR3 sequence is CASSGTGANVLTF. As DNA, the CDR3 is TGTGCCAGCAGCGGGACTGGGGCCAACGTCCTGACTTTC.

This clonotype was seen only a few times. The chain joins TRBV7-2 to TRBJ2-7; 10 bases match TRBD2. This CDR3 has 16 amino acids. Germline CDR1 and CDR2: SGHTA and FQGNSA. V dropped 0 bases and J dropped 3; count of bases not matched to a gene: 5. In DNA form, the CDR3 reads TGTGCCAGCAGCTTAGCTGTAGCGGGGGGCGGCTACGAGCAGTACTTC. Protein: CASSLAVAGGGYEQYF.

V and J are TRBV5-1 and TRBJ2-5; 9 bases line up with TRBD2. The V gene's germline CDR1 is SGHRS and CDR2 YFSETQ. The CDR3 is 14 amino acids. After removal of 4 bases from V and 7 bases from J, the junction contained 8 bases not matched to a gene. The CDR3 sequence is CASSTTSGLRTQYF. In nucleotides, the CDR3 is TGCGCCAGCAGCACGACTAGCGGCCTCCGGACCCAGTACTTC.

In this sample, this clonotype turned up a few times. The chain combines TRBV12-3 or TRBV12-4 with TRBJ2-1; D perhaps matches TRBD1 (6 bases). Trimming removed 6 bases at V and 9 bases at J, with 15 bases between. This CDR3 region has 13 residues. In DNA, the CDR3 is TGTGCCAGCAGCCTCGGACAGATCAGTGAGCAGTTCTTC. Translating it yields CASSLGQISEQFF.

This clonotype has only a few counts. The rearrangement links TRBV7-2 to TRBJ2-7; tentatively, D is TRBD2 (6 bases). V was cut by 3 bases and J by 2 bases, with 11 bases left in between. Germline values: CDR1 SGHTA, CDR2 FQGNSA. CDR3 length: 14 residues. The CDR3 loop is CASSFRGLPYEQYF. The CDR3 DNA follows: TGTGCCAGCAGCTTCCGGGGACTTCCCTACGAGCAGTACTTC.

This clonotype was seen many times. This sequence joins TRBV10-2 and TRBJ2-2; D unclear. Germline V CDR1 and CDR2: WSHSY, SAAADI. The V end was cut by 8 bases, the J end by 6 bases, with 10 bases between. This CDR3 is built from 12 residues. CDR3 bases: TGCGCCAGCTGTAAAGGGCCCGGGGAGCTGTTTTTT. Amino acid sequence: CASCKGPGELFF.

The chain carries TRBV25-1 and TRBJ2-3; TRBD1 matches 7 bases. CDR3 length: 17 residues. Germline CDR1 reads MGHDK; CDR2 reads SYGVNS. The trim removed 0 bases at V and 3 bases at J, leaving 9 bases unmatched. CDR3 in amino acids: CASSEYRQGIRTDTQYF. The CDR3 DNA sequence: TGTGCCAGCAGTGAATACCGACAGGGTATTCGGACAGATACGCAGTATTTT. The variable domain in full, completed from reference TRBV25-1 and TRBJ2-3, reads EADIYQTPRYLVIGTGKKITLECSQTMGHDKMYWYQQDPGMELHLIHYSYGVNSTEKGDLSSESTVSRIRTEHFPLTLESARPSHTSQYLCASSEYRQGIRTDTQYFGPGTRLTVL.

This rearrangement joins TRBV9 to TRBJ1-6; no firm D call. This CDR3 is 13 amino acids long. Per the germline V gene, CDR1 is SGDLS and CDR2 is YYNGEE. Trimming took 4 bases from V and 8 from J, leaving 10 bases between them. CDR3 DNA: TGTGCCAGCAGCACGTTCGCGGATTCACCCCTCCACTTT. Its protein is CASSTFADSPLHF. The full variable domain, completed using reference TRBV9 and TRBJ1-6, is DSGVTQTPKHLITATGQRVTLRCSPRSGDLSVYWYQQSLDQGLQFLIQYYNGEERAKGNILERFSAQQFPDLHSELNLSSLELGDSALYFCASSTFADSPLHFGNGTRLTVT.

This clonotype appeared a few times. V and J are TRBV5-1 and TRBJ2-7; D may be TRBD1 (6 bases). The CDR3 is 13 amino acids. Germline V gene lookup returns CDR1 SGHRS and CDR2 YFSETQ. Trimming cost V 1 base and J 5 bases, with 10 bases left between them. CDR3: CASSLLGGNEQYF. The CDR3 bases are TGCGCCAGCAGCTTGTTAGGGGGTAACGAGCAGTACTTC.

V usage is TRBV29-1 and J usage is TRBJ2-3, with a possible D match to TRBD2 (6 bases). V lost 5 bases, J lost 1 base, and 10 bases lay in between. This CDR3 has 13 residues. CDR1 is SQVTM and CDR2 is ANQGSEA in the germline V gene. The DNA for the CDR3 is TGCAGCGTTTCCCCTAGCGGCACAGATACGCAGTATTTT. Residues: CSVSPSGTDTQYF.

The genes are TRBV7-6 and TRBJ2-7, with 8 bases identical to TRBD1. The germline gives CDR1 SGHVS, CDR2 FNYEAQ. This CDR3 has 13 amino acids. With V trimmed by 5 bases and J by 5 bases, 5 bases remained unmatched. CDR3: CASSPWTGNEQYF. CDR3 nucleotides: TGTGCCAGCAGCCCCTGGACAGGGAACGAGCAGTACTTC.

There are a few counts of this clonotype. V gene TRBV10-3 combines with J gene TRBJ1-2; D might be TRBD1 (5 bases). Trimming took 0 bases from V and 5 from J, leaving 19 bases between them. Germline assignment: CDR1 ENHRY and CDR2 SYGVKD. CDR3 size: 17 residues. Here the CDR3 reads CAISESDIVGTRYGYTF. CDR3 DNA sequence: TGTGCCATCAGTGAGTCGGATATCGTGGGGACGAGGTATGGCTACACCTTC.